The T cell receptor (beta chain) described here comes from a study of blood T cell repertoires in COVID-19. This clone was recorded only once. Original methodology: Quantification of nucleated cells was approximated via reference gene primer amplification. Sequencing was performed with immunoSEQ multiplex PCR; in TCRdb, only in-frame clones are kept and a portion is missing. D and trimming were read from the DNA, whereas the V and J calls and clone size are those reported in that table. The sample includes a few hundred thousand clones, 87% seen only once; the top ten take approximately 3.3%. The specimen was peripheral blood. This clonotype was sampled from a man between 18 and 29 years old with active or convalescent COVID-19.

The CDR3 bases are TGTGCCAGCAGCGTAGAGGGATCCGATACAGGGCGGGCTTTCTTT. Protein sequence: CASSVEGSDTGRAFF. This rearrangement joins TRBV9 to TRBJ1-1; the D gene is possibly TRBD1 (6 bases). This CDR3 has 15 amino acids. Looked up from germline, CDR1 is SGDLS and CDR2 is YYNGEE. Trimming removed 0 bases at V and 11 bases at J, with 20 bases between.